These 31 T cell receptor beta chains originate from one sample sequenced in a study of T cell repertoires in cytomegalovirus infection. TCRdb re-derived calls from the reads in MiXCR, one entry per CDR3 protein. The data show 400,000 or so distinct CDR3 sequences, around 18% seen once. Sequencing input: PBMCs. All receptors come from a human donor in good health (CMV status not recorded). Some clones in this sample may be carry-over from other donors' samples.

This clonotype was observed at least ten times. This chain joins TRBV27 and TRBJ1-4; perhaps TRBD1 as D (6 bases). Germline CDR1 reads MNHEY; CDR2 reads SMNVEV (reference sequence). The CDR3 sequence is 15 residues long. V was pared by 2 bases and J by 8 bases, with 15 bases between. The chain's CDR3 is CASSLSGGQMEKLFF. CDR3 DNA sequence: TGTGCCAGCAGTTTAAGTGGGGGACAAATGGAAAAACTGTTTTTT.

This chain links TRBV28 with TRBJ2-1; D might be TRBD1 or TRBD2, each matching 6 bases. Germline values: CDR1 MDHEN, CDR2 SYDVKM. The CDR3 extends over 15 amino acids. Deletions cut 4 bases from V and 2 bases from J, with 12 bases between. CDR3 sequence: CASSWGDTAYNEQFF. The DNA of the CDR3 is TGTGCCAGCAGTTGGGGGGACACAGCCTACAATGAGCAGTTCTTC. Variable domain in full (rest from reference TRBV28 and TRBJ2-1): DVKVTQSSRYLVKRTGEKVFLECVQDMDHENMFWYRQDPGLGLRLIYFSYDVKMKEKGDIPEGYSVSREKKERFSLILESASTNQTSMYLCASSWGDTAYNEQFFGPGTRLTVL.

This chain joins TRBV5-1 and TRBJ1-2; 9 nucleotides agree with TRBD1. With V trimmed by 4 bases and J by 8 bases, 6 bases remained unmatched. The CDR3 is made up of 13 amino acids. Germline-derived CDR1 and CDR2 are SGHRS and YFSETQ. The CDR3 DNA reads TGCGCCAGCAGCCCCGGGACAGGGATCGGCTACACCTTC. Its protein is CASSPGTGIGYTF.

This clonotype appeared many times. The chain uses TRBV19 and TRBJ2-1; D remains ambiguous. Trimming pared 6 bases from V and 10 bases from J, leaving 13 bases between. CDR3 length: 12 residues. The V gene's germline CDR1 is LNHDA and CDR2 SQIVND (reference sequence). CDR3 residues: CASSTTVLEQFF. As DNA, the CDR3 is TGTGCCAGTAGCACGACCGTTTTGGAGCAGTTCTTC.

This clonotype was observed many times. The gene calls are TRBV7-8 and TRBJ2-3, with D uncertain. Germline V gene data show CDR1 as SGHVS and CDR2 as FQNEAQ. This CDR3 has 11 residues. Between the trimmed V and J ends, which lost 5 bases and 6 bases, there was a span of 6 bases. The CDR3 protein is CASSLMDTQYF. CDR3 sequence (DNA): TGTGCCAGCAGCCTAATGGATACGCAGTATTTT.

V is TRBV6-6 and J is TRBJ1-4, with TRBD1 matching 7 bases. This CDR3 comprises 16 residues. V trimming: 0 bases; J trimming: 4 bases; junction bases outside the gene matches: 5. CDR1 and CDR2 from the germline V gene are MNHNY and SVGAGI (reference sequence). For the CDR3, the DNA is TGTGCCAGCAGTTACTCTCGACAGGGCCATAATGAAAAACTGTTTTTT. The encoded protein is CASSYSRQGHNEKLFF.

This clonotype was seen a few times. V and J are TRBV29-1 and TRBJ2-2; maybe TRBD2 (5 bases). Germline lookup yields CDR1 SQVTM and CDR2 ANQGSEA. V was pared by 7 bases and J by 7 bases, with 19 bases between. This CDR3 has 14 residues. CDR3 nucleotide sequence: TGCAGCGGACTCGGGAACACAAACGGCGGGGAGCTGTTTTTT. This sequence encodes CSGLGNTNGGELFF.

The CDR3 reads CASSLVRITQYF. CDR3 DNA sequence: TGTGCCAGCAGCTTAGTACGCATTACGCAGTATTTT. The chain combines TRBV7-9 with TRBJ2-3; no definite D call. Per the germline V gene, CDR1 is SEHNR and CDR2 is FQNEAQ (reference sequence). Deletions cut 1 base from V and 8 bases from J, with 7 bases between. The CDR3 contains 12 residues.

The J gene is TRBJ2-1, the V gene TRBV15; D tentatively fits TRBD1 or TRBD2 (6 bases each). Germline V gene sequence: CDR1 LNHNV, CDR2 YYDKDF (reference sequence). The V gene lost 6 bases and the J gene lost 0 bases, with 15 bases spanning the gap. The CDR3 is 16 residues long. CDR3 amino acids: CATRTGAFRSYNEQFF. CDR3 nucleotide sequence: TGTGCCACCAGGACGGGGGCCTTCCGCTCCTACAATGAGCAGTTCTTC.

The chain employs TRBV12-3 or TRBV12-4 and TRBJ1-6; 7 positions agree with TRBD1. The CDR3 has 10 amino acids. The ends lost 8 bases at V and 13 bases at J; junction bases unmatched: 2. This CDR3 reads CASGGQPLHF. CDR3 sequence (DNA): TGTGCCAGCGGGGGACAGCCCCTCCACTTT.

The chain is built from TRBV24-1 and TRBJ2-5; 9 positions agree with TRBD2. This CDR3 contains 18 residues. With 3 bases clipped from V and 7 bases from J, the junction kept 17 bases outside the gene matches. Germline CDR1 is KGHDR and CDR2 is SFDVKD. CDR3 DNA: TGTGCCACCAGTGATCTTACCGGGACTAGCAAACACTTCAGGACCCAGTACTTC. It translates to CATSDLTGTSKHFRTQYF.

This chain joins TRBV5-1 and TRBJ2-3, with D possibly matching TRBD2 (5 bases). This CDR3 contains 14 residues. Trimming took off 5 bases at V and 6 bases at J, with 16 bases between the two ends. Germline V gene lookup returns CDR1 SGHRS and CDR2 YFSETQ. CDR3 region: CASSFTGTGDTQYF. The CDR3 DNA is TGCGCCAGCAGTTTCACGGGAACTGGGGATACGCAGTATTTT.

This clonotype was seen a few times. The V and J genes are TRBV18 and TRBJ1-1; D is uncertain. Trimming cost V 3 bases and J 3 bases, with 11 bases left between them. The V gene's germline CDR1 is KGHSH and CDR2 LQKENI. This CDR3 is built from 14 residues. The CDR3 protein is CASSPSLGDTEAFF. In DNA, the CDR3 is TGTGCCAGCTCACCGAGTCTTGGGGACACTGAAGCTTTCTTT.

The chain has TRBV29-1 and TRBJ2-3, with TRBD2 identical over 9 bases. Trimming removed 5 bases from V and 6 bases from J; junction bases left unmatched: 12. The germline gives CDR1 SQVTM, CDR2 ANQGSEA. This CDR3 has 15 residues. The CDR3 region is CSVIKASGTVDTQYF. CDR3 sequence (DNA): TGCAGCGTTATAAAGGCTAGCGGGACCGTTGATACGCAGTATTTT.

This clonotype was counted ten times or more. V is TRBV12-3 or TRBV12-4 and J is TRBJ1-2, with a tentative D call TRBD1 (5 bases). This CDR3 spans 13 amino acids. The ends were cut back, 6 bases at V and 3 bases at J, with 11 bases in the middle. The CDR3 DNA is TGTGCCAGCAGATTTGACAGAGACTATGGCTACACCTTC. As protein: CASRFDRDYGYTF.

At least ten counts were recorded for this clonotype. The chain is built from TRBV7-2 and TRBJ2-7; no reliable D call. This CDR3 has 14 amino acids. The V gene's germline CDR1 is SGHTA and CDR2 FQGNSA. V shed 2 bases and J shed 2 bases, with 10 bases lying between them. The CDR3 loop is CASSLLGGTYEQYF. The CDR3 DNA reads as TGTGCCAGCAGCTTACTGGGCGGAACCTACGAGCAGTACTTC.

This clonotype was seen more than once but under ten times. The V and J genes are TRBV6-6 and TRBJ2-2, with D possibly being TRBD2 (6 bases). The V and J ends lost 10 bases and 6 bases respectively, with 18 bases between them. Germline V CDR1 and CDR2: MNHNY, SVGAGI (reference sequence). This CDR3 is built from 14 residues. The CDR3 DNA follows: TGTGCCACTGGGGGAGGCACGCACGCCGGGGAGCTGTTTTTT. It codes for CATGGGTHAGELFF.

The rearrangement links TRBV27 to TRBJ2-7; 7 nucleotides line up with TRBD1. The germline V gene encodes CDR1 MNHEY and CDR2 SMNVEV (reference sequence). The V gene end was trimmed by 10 bases and the J gene end by 5 bases; junction bases not matched to a gene: 11. There are 13 residues in the CDR3. CDR3 in DNA: TGTGCCAATAAGACAGGGTTGCGCGACGAGCAGTACTTC. Its protein is CANKTGLRDEQYF.

This clonotype occurred a few times. The V gene is TRBV9, the J gene TRBJ2-6; 7 bases agree with TRBD2. This CDR3 comprises 17 residues. Germline trimming cut 4 bases from V and 2 bases from J; bases unmatched to any gene: 9. CDR1 and CDR2 from the germline V gene are SGDLS and YYNGEE. The CDR3 nucleotides read TGTGCCAGCAGCCCAAGAGGGAGGGCGGCTGGGGCCAACGTCCTGACTTTC. This translates into CASSPRGRAAGANVLTF.

This clonotype has ten or more counts. V and J are TRBV7-2 and TRBJ1-2; D not certain. The CDR3 extends over 12 amino acids. Germline V gene lookup returns CDR1 SGHTA and CDR2 FQGNSA. The ends were cut back, 8 bases at V and 4 bases at J, with 11 bases in the middle. This CDR3 reads CASAPAGYGYTF. As DNA, the CDR3 is TGTGCCAGCGCCCCCGCGGGCTATGGCTACACCTTC.

The genes are TRBV7-2 and TRBJ1-5; D is unclear. CDR1 SGHTA and CDR2 FQGNSA come from the germline V gene. V was cut by 4 bases and J by 0 bases, with 10 bases left in between. There are 15 residues in the CDR3. The CDR3 DNA reads TGTGCCAGCAGCTATAGTACAGATAGCAATCAGCCCCAGCATTTT. Protein product: CASSYSTDSNQPQHF.

The chain employs TRBV20-1 and TRBJ2-1; TRBD1 or TRBD2 may be the D gene (5 bases each). The CDR3 is made up of 14 amino acids. The V gene's germline CDR1 is DFQATT and CDR2 SNEGSKA (reference sequence). V was shortened by 6 bases and J by 2 bases, with 14 bases between the two germline ends. The DNA for the CDR3 is TGCAGTGCGAGCCTCGGGACGGCCTACAATGAGCAGTTCTTC. Encoded protein: CSASLGTAYNEQFF.

This clonotype was seen at least ten times. This sequence joins TRBV7-6 and TRBJ1-1, with TRBD1 as a possible D gene (5 bases). Trimming took 0 bases from V and 3 from J, leaving 17 bases between them. The V gene's germline CDR1 is SGHVS and CDR2 FNYEAQ. The CDR3 contains 17 residues. CDR3 sequence reads: CASSLARSRAEDTEAFF. The CDR3 DNA sequence: TGTGCCAGCAGCTTAGCAAGATCCAGGGCGGAGGACACTGAAGCTTTCTTT.

This clonotype was detected many times. The chain links TRBV7-2 to TRBJ2-3, with D perhaps assigned TRBD1 or TRBD2 (5 bases each). Per germline, CDR1 SGHTA and CDR2 FQGNSA. The CDR3 has 14 amino acids. Deletions cut 5 bases from V and 3 bases from J, with 12 bases between. The CDR3 region has the DNA TGTGCCAGCAGCCCAGGGAGTTGGACAGATACGCAGTATTTT. Translation: CASSPGSWTDTQYF. Full variable domain (missing parts from reference TRBV7-2 and TRBJ2-3): GAGVSQSPSNKVTEKGKDVELRCDPISGHTALYWYRQSLGQGLEFLIYFQGNSAPDKSGLPSDRFSAERTGGSVSTLTIQRTQQEDSAVYLCASSPGSWTDTQYFGPGTRLTVL.

The gene calls are TRBV15 and TRBJ2-1; TRBD1 aligns across 7 bases. Germline V CDR1 and CDR2: LNHNV, YYDKDF (reference sequence). The CDR3 extends over 15 amino acids. V shed 1 base, J shed 7 bases, and the junction held 7 bases outside the gene matches. CDR3 DNA sequence: TGTGCCACCAGCAGAGGGACAGGTGGGGGTAATGAGCAGTTCTTC. This encodes CATSRGTGGGNEQFF.

The chain recombines TRBV6-1 with TRBJ2-3; D is unclear. The CDR3 extends over 13 amino acids. Germline values: CDR1 MNHNS, CDR2 SASEGT. V was shortened by 2 bases and J by 2 bases, with 5 bases between the two germline ends. The CDR3 nucleotides are TGTGCCAGCAGTGAAATTGACACAGATACGCAGTATTTT. Its translation: CASSEIDTDTQYF.

The chain carries TRBV20-1 and TRBJ2-7, with 8 bases that match TRBD1. The CDR3 extends over 13 amino acids. Germline-derived CDR1 and CDR2 are DFQATT and SNEGSKA (reference sequence). The V and J ends lost 6 bases and 4 bases, in that order; junction bases with no gene match: 8. The CDR3 region has the DNA TGCAGTGCCACGGACAGGGAGGCTTACGAGCAGTACTTC. Protein sequence: CSATDREAYEQYF.

This clonotype was observed a handful of times. The J gene is TRBJ2-5, the V gene TRBV7-9; 7 nucleotides align to TRBD1. Unmatched junction bases numbered 11, after V lost 5 bases and J lost 5 bases. The CDR3 spans 15 residues. Looked up from germline, CDR1 is SEHNR and CDR2 is FQNEAQ (reference sequence). This CDR3 is CASSLRQGGEETQYF. In nucleotides, the CDR3 is TGTGCCAGCAGCCTCAGACAGGGTGGAGAGGAGACCCAGTACTTC.

A few counts support this clonotype. This chain uses TRBV2 with TRBJ1-1; tentatively, D is TRBD1 (5 bases). Germline CDR1 and CDR2: SNHLY and FYNNEI. CDR3 size: 12 residues. V lost 7 bases and J 8 bases, leaving 14 bases between the germline ends. DNA for the CDR3: TGTGCCAGCAATCGGAGAGGGACGGAAGCTTTCTTT. Protein sequence: CASNRRGTEAFF.

The genes are TRBV4-3 and TRBJ2-5, with TRBD1 matching over 9 bases. Trimming cost V 2 bases and J 5 bases; bases outside gene matches: 6. The germline V gene has CDR1 LGHNA and CDR2 YSLEER. This CDR3 comprises 15 residues. CDR3 nucleotide sequence: TGCGCCAGCAGCCAAAAAGACAGGGGGGAGGAGACCCAGTACTTC. Protein: CASSQKDRGEETQYF.

The chain recombines TRBV18 with TRBJ2-5; 7 nucleotides line up with TRBD1. In germline, CDR1 is KGHSH, CDR2 LQKENI. V lost 4 bases to trimming and J lost 3 bases; unmatched junction nucleotides: 2. This CDR3 is 13 amino acids long. CDR3: CASSQGAEETQYF. CDR3 in DNA: TGTGCCAGCTCACAGGGGGCAGAAGAGACCCAGTACTTC.